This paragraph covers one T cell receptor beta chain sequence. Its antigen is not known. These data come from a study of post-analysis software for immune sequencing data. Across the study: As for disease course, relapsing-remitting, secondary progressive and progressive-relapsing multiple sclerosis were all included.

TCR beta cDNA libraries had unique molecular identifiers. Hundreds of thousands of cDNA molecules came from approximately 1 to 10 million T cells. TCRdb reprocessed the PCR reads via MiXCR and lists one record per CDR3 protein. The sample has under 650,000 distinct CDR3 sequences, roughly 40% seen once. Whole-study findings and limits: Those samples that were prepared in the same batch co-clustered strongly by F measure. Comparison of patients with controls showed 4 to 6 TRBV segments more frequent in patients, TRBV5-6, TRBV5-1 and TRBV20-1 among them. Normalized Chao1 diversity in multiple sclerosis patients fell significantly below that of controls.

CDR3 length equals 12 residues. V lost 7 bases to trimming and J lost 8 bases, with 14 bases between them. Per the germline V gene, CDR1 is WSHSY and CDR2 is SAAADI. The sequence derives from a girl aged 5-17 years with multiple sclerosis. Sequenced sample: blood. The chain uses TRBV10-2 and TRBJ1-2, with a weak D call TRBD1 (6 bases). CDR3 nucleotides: TGCGCCAGCAAAACAGGGATTAACGGCTACACCTTC. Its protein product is CASKTGINGYTF.